This T cell receptor (beta chain) stems from a study of vaccination effects on CD4 cells after COVID-19. Overall study: Post-vaccine sampling occurred a median 72 days after the second dose.

Viral peptide pool expansion of antigen-specific CD4+ T cells preceded sequencing in the ViraFEST assay. Following culture for about ten days, CD4+ T cells were isolated. Either the mRNA-1273 or the BNT162b2 vaccine was given to participants as two doses. Vaccinees lacked prior SARS-CoV-2 infection and tested negative for nucleocapsid antibodies. This CDR3 is 18 amino acids long. Germline V gene data show CDR1 as SGDLS and CDR2 as YYNGEE. V was pared by 4 bases and J by 3 bases, with 23 bases between. General study findings and limits: Late after vaccination, infection- and vaccine-induced clones showed marked clonal contraction. The vaccine-induced clones of healthy vaccinees included only 1 of 255 that cross-reacted with common cold coronaviruses.

The table came from immunoSEQ multiplex PCR; TCRdb's copy has only in-frame clones and leaves some out. The sample records 80,000 to 95,000 clones, roughly 80% being singletons. As for this clone: Its antigen is as yet unknown.

This chain connects TRBV9 to TRBJ1-5; possibly TRBD1 for D (5 bases). The specimen was CD4+ T cells from PBMCs cultured with HCoV-OC43 spike peptides, collected after COVID-19 vaccination. Subset indicated: HCoV-OC43 spike overlapping peptide pool stimulation. The clonotype was recovered from a human donor who received a COVID-19 vaccine. The DNA for the CDR3 is TGTGCCAGCAGCCACAATAACACAGGCTTGAAGGACAATCAGCCCCAGCATTTT. Protein sequence: CASSHNNTGLKDNQPQHF.